This T cell receptor beta chain was sequenced during a study of cytomegalovirus exposure and HLA in healthy donors. The PCR used 60 Vbeta and 13 Jbeta primers. In the original workflow: In a later analysis, 75 million to 85 million unique TCR beta chains included roughly 11 million shared by two or more donors. The table came from immunoSEQ multiplex PCR; TCRdb's copy has only in-frame clones and leaves some out. V and J calls and clone size follow that table, whereas D and trimming were derived from the DNA. This sample has about 78,000 clones; around 70% occur once, and the top ten carry 11%. The CDR3 covers 14 residues. The trim removed 6 bases at V and 6 bases at J, leaving 4 bases unmatched. CDR1 is MGHDK and CDR2 is SYGVNS in the germline V gene. Regarding the study as a whole: There were around 160 TCR beta chains listed as cytomegalovirus-associated. Associated with HLA alleles at 0.05 false discovery rate in a later analysis were fewer than 20,000 TCR beta sequences.

Notes on this clone: Its antigen is not known.

Sequencing was carried out using PBMCs. The chain couples TRBV25-1 to TRBJ2-1, with 11 bases aligning to TRBD1. The source of this sequence is a middle-aged woman in good health and CMV-seropositive. The CDR3 region is CASRGQGAGNEQFF. CDR3 DNA: TGTGCCAGCAGAGGACAGGGGGCAGGCAATGAGCAGTTCTTC.